This is a list of T cell receptor beta chains from one sample in a study of blood T cell repertoires in COVID-19. Sequencing used immunoSEQ multiplex PCR; TCRdb keeps in-frame clones, though not all of them. This sample has under 150,000 clones, with under 90% found just once. Sequencing was done on a sample of PBMCs or T cells enriched from blood (not recorded which). The receptors were sampled from a man aged 45 to 65 in a cohort exposed to, infected with or recovered from COVID-19 (not recorded which). CDR3s include the opening cysteine and the closing phenylalanine or tryptophan. Each record gives: clone size, V gene, J gene, D gene, CDR3 DNA, CDR3 protein. D genes are given only for firm matches. Not all rows give a size; the values are once, few, many and, for expanded clones, a class.

>NA|TRBV6-2/TRBV6-3|TRBJ1-2|NA
TGTGCCAGCAGCGACAGCTATGGCTACACCTTC
CASSDSYGYTF
>few|TRBV20-1|TRBJ2-2|NA
TGCAGTGCTCTAAGAAACGGGGAGCTGTTTTTT
CSALRNGELFF
>once|TRBV13|TRBJ2-6|TRBD1
TGTGCCAGCAGCTCCGGACAGGGGCTCACTGGGGCCAACGTCCTGACTTTC
CASSSGQGLTGANVLTF
>once|TRBV15|TRBJ1-5|TRBD1
TGTGCCACCAGCAGAGTTGAGGGGGCTTGGGGGCCCCAGCATTTT
CATSRVEGAWGPQHF
>once|TRBV5-1|TRBJ2-3|NA
TGCGCCAGCAGCGGCGACGACCGGGGTACGCAGTATTTT
CASSGDDRGTQYF
>NA|TRBV7-9|TRBJ2-1|TRBD2
TGTGCCAGCAGCTCGATACTAGCGGGAGGCTACAATGAGCAGTTCTTC
CASSSILAGGYNEQFF
>NA|TRBV5-1|TRBJ2-7|TRBD1
TGCGCCAGCAGCTTACAGGGGTTGGACGAGCAGTACTTC
CASSLQGLDEQYF
>NA|TRBV2|TRBJ1-2|NA
TGTGCCAGCAGGGCCGGAGAGTTTAACTATGGCTACACCTTC
CASRAGEFNYGYTF
>few|TRBV11-2|TRBJ1-2|NA
TGTGCCAGCAGCCAAAACTATGGCTACACCTTC
CASSQNYGYTF
>once|TRBV6-1|TRBJ1-3|NA
TGTGCCAGCAGTGAAGCGCTCGTCAGGGTGGGAGGAAACACCATATATTTT
CASSEALVRVGGNTIYF
>NA|TRBV2|TRBJ2-7|NA
TGTGCCAGCACCCAGGCCTACGAGCAGTACTTC
CASTQAYEQYF
>NA|TRBV6-5|TRBJ2-1|NA
TGTGCCAGCAGTTACGACAGGTCGGCGTATGAGCAGTTCTTC
CASSYDRSAYEQFF
>NA|TRBV4-3|TRBJ2-5|NA
TGCGCCAGCAGCCAAGGAGGTCTGGCCCAAGAGACCCAGTACTTC
CASSQGGLAQETQYF
>few|TRBV9|TRBJ1-3|NA
TGTGCCAGCAGCGTAGTGGGGGGATCTGGAAACACCATATATTTT
CASSVVGGSGNTIYF
>NA|TRBV4-1|TRBJ2-3|TRBD2
TGCGCCAGCAGCCAAGAAAGAAGGCGGGAGATGGGAGATACGCAGTATTTT
CASSQERRREMGDTQYF
>NA|TRBV2|TRBJ2-7|NA
TGTGCCAGCAGTGACGGCGGGGATACCTACGAGCAGTACTTC
CASSDGGDTYEQYF
>NA|TRBV9|TRBJ1-1|NA
TGTGCCAGCAGCGTCGGGGATGCGGTGGCTGAAGCTTTCTTT
CASSVGDAVAEAFF
>NA|TRBV6-5|TRBJ1-2|TRBD1
TGTGCCAGCAGTTACTCCCCAGGGGGCAACTATGGCTACACCTTC
CASSYSPGGNYGYTF
>NA|TRBV28|TRBJ2-5|TRBD2
TGTGCCAGCCAAAGCGCGGGGGGAGTCGAGGAGACCCAGTACTTC
CASQSAGGVEETQYF
>NA|TRBV7-2|TRBJ1-1|TRBD1
TGTGCCAGCAGCGTACCCTGGGGACAGATAACACGAGGGGCTGAAGCTTTCTTT
CASSVPWGQITRGAEAFF
>NA|TRBV2|TRBJ1-4|NA
TGTGCCAGCAGTGTCCCCCCGGGTTCAGGGGAAAAACTGTTTTTT
CASSVPPGSGEKLFF
>NA|TRBV7-5|TRBJ2-2|NA
TGTGTCAGAAGCTCCCGTTGTAAGCTTAACACCGGGGAGCTGTTTTTT
CVRSSRCKLNTGELFF
>once|TRBV28|TRBJ1-2|NA
TGTGCCAGCAGTTTTAACCGGGGCTATGGCTACACCTTC
CASSFNRGYGYTF
>once|TRBV29-1|TRBJ2-4|NA
TGCAGCGCCGGTGGAGGGCCAGATCCGAACATTCAGTACTTC
CSAGGGPDPNIQYF
>NA|TRBV10-3|TRBJ1-2|TRBD1
TGTGCCATCAGTGAGTCTTCCGGGACAGGGATTTTTGGCTACACCTTC
CAISESSGTGIFGYTF
>NA|TRBV11-2|TRBJ1-3|NA
TGTGCCAGCAGCTTGGCCCTTGGAAACACCATATATTTT
CASSLALGNTIYF
>NA|TRBV11-2|TRBJ2-1|NA
TGTGCCAGCAGCTTAAGCCTAAACAATGAGCAGTTCTTC
CASSLSLNNEQFF
>NA|TRBV30|TRBJ1-5|NA
TGTGCCTGGAGTGAGGTGTTTATGCGGTGGCCCCAGCATTTT
CAWSEVFMRWPQHF
>NA|TRBV19|TRBJ1-2|TRBD1
TGTGCCAGTAGTATTGGGACAGGGGGTTATTATGGCTACACCTTC
CASSIGTGGYYGYTF
>NA|TRBV27|TRBJ1-2|TRBD1
TGTGCCAGCAGTCGCGTCGCCGGGACAGGCATCTATGGCTACACCTTC
CASSRVAGTGIYGYTF
>NA|TRBV2|TRBJ2-6|NA
TGTGCCAGCAGTCTGGACAGCTCTGGGGCCAACGTCCTGACTTTC
CASSLDSSGANVLTF
>NA|TRBV13|TRBJ2-2|NA
TGTGCCAGCAGCTTCTCAGGCGGGGAGCTGTTTTTT
CASSFSGGELFF
>NA|TRBV2|TRBJ2-5|TRBD2
TGTGCCAGCAGCCCTACTAGCGGGAGGGCTCTGGAGACCCAGTACTTC
CASSPTSGRALETQYF
>NA|TRBV7-2|TRBJ2-7|NA
TGTGCCAGCAGCTTTAGCAGGGTCCACGAGCAGTACTTC
CASSFSRVHEQYF
>NA|TRBV3-1/TRBV3-2|TRBJ1-2|NA
TGTGCCAGCAGCCAAGCGTTTGGGACTACGAACTATGGCTACACCTTC
CASSQAFGTTNYGYTF
>NA|TRBV5-1|TRBJ2-2|NA
TGCGCCAGCAGCTTGGAAGCAGGGTTCACCGGGGAGCTGTTTTTT
CASSLEAGFTGELFF
>NA|TRBV5-6|TRBJ2-7|NA
TGTGCCAGCAGCTACGGGACTGCCTACGAGCAGTACTTC
CASSYGTAYEQYF
>NA|TRBV10-3|TRBJ1-1|TRBD1
TGTGCCACGGGACAGACGAACACTGAAGCTTTCTTT
CATGQTNTEAFF
>NA|TRBV25-1|TRBJ2-3|NA
TGTGCCAGCAGTGAATATTCCCTCACAGATACGCAGTATTTT
CASSEYSLTDTQYF
>NA|TRBV27|TRBJ1-2|NA
TGTGCCAGCAGTTTATCGATGGGAGGCAACTATGGCTACACCTTC
CASSLSMGGNYGYTF
>NA|TRBV5-1|TRBJ2-7|TRBD2
TGCGCCAGCAGCGGGGGGACTAGCGGAAACCCCTACGAGCAGTACTTC
CASSGGTSGNPYEQYF
>NA|TRBV7-2|TRBJ2-2|NA
TGTGCCAGCAGCTCCGCGAACACCGGGGAGCTGTTTTTT
CASSSANTGELFF
>NA|TRBV9|TRBJ2-2|TRBD1
TGTGCCAGCAGCGTAACCGGACAGGACACCGGGGAGCTGTTTTTT
CASSVTGQDTGELFF
>NA|TRBV5-1|TRBJ2-3|TRBD2
TGCGCCAGCCTACTAGCGCAAAGCACAGATACGCAGTATTTT
CASLLAQSTDTQYF
>once|TRBV7-9|TRBJ2-3|TRBD2
TGTGCCAGCAGCCGGGGACTAGCCCCATCCACAGATACGCAGTATTTT
CASSRGLAPSTDTQYF
>few|TRBV18|TRBJ1-1|TRBD1
TGTGCCAGCTCATCCGGACAGGACACTGAAGCTTTCTTT
CASSSGQDTEAFF
>NA|TRBV25-1|TRBJ1-2|NA
TGTGCCAGCAGTGAACGACAACACACTAACTATGGCTACACCTTC
CASSERQHTNYGYTF
>NA|TRBV5-1|TRBJ1-2|NA
TGCGCCAGCAGCTTGTCAGGGGCTTGGTATGGCTACACCTTC
CASSLSGAWYGYTF
>NA|TRBV9|TRBJ1-3|TRBD1
TGTGCCAGCAGCAGGGTGACAGGGGCGGGAAACACCATATATTTT
CASSRVTGAGNTIYF